What follows are 5 T cell receptor beta chains derived from one specimen sequenced in a study of glioma-infiltrating T cells. Amplification of TCR alpha and beta CDR3 regions from RNA used iRepertoire nested multiplex PCR. TCRdb ran MiXCR on the multiplex PCR reads and lists one entry per CDR3 protein. This repertoire shows 400,000 or so distinct CDR3 sequences, approximately 42% found once; its top ten account for around 11%. Input material: glioma tissue, nonneoplastic brain tissue, or PBMCs (not recorded which). All receptors derive from a human donor with low-grade glioma or glioblastoma, undergoing nonglioma brain surgery, or in good health (not recorded which).

Turning to this clonotype: A clone one base away is much larger, so this may be a read error. J is TRBJ1-1 and V is TRBV28; 7 bases fit TRBD1. The CDR3 is 13 residues long. CDR1 is MDHEN, CDR2 SYDVKM, per germline. The CDR3 spells CQYTGEPNTEAFF. The CDR3 bases are TGTCAATACACAGGGGAGCCGAACACTGAAGCTTTCTTT.

The table lists this clonotype with many counts. For the CDR3, the DNA is TGCAGTGCTAGAGATCAGCTGGGAAAGGTTGAAGCTTTCTTT. It translates to CSARDQLGKVEAFF. The gene calls are TRBV20-1 and TRBJ1-1; D is unclear. CDR1 and CDR2 (germline): DFQATT, SNEGSKA (reference sequence). The CDR3 is 14 amino acids. The V gene lost 0 bases and the J gene lost 7 bases, with 15 bases spanning the gap.

The sample holds many counts of this clonotype. V and J are TRBV6-2 or TRBV6-3 and TRBJ2-7; D gene uncertain. The CDR3 loop spans 12 amino acids. The V end lost 4 bases, the J end lost 4 bases, and 8 bases lay between the germline ends. Germline V gene lookup returns CDR1 MNHEY and CDR2 SVGEGT. This CDR3 is CASSLVDYEQYF. DNA of the CDR3: TGTGCCAGCAGTTTAGTAGATTACGAGCAGTACTTC.

This clonotype was seen just once. The CDR3 loop reads CASSLENFHNEQQFF. CDR3 coding DNA: TGTGCCAGCAGCTTAGAAAACTTCCATAATGAGCAGCAGTTCTTC. The chain couples TRBV11-2 to TRBJ2-1; D remains unclear. V lost 0 bases and J lost 11, with 17 bases in between. The CDR3 has 15 residues. Germline CDR1 and CDR2: SGHAT and FQNNGV.

V gene TRBV5-1 combines with J gene TRBJ2-7; TRBD1 matches at 9 bases. CDR3 length: 14 amino acids. V was pared by 4 bases and J by 3 bases, with 5 bases of the junction left unmatched. Germline V gene data show CDR1 as SGHRS and CDR2 as YFSETQ. In DNA, the CDR3 is TGCGCCAGCAGCCGGGACAGGGCGAACTACGAGCAGTACTTC. Protein: CASSRDRANYEQYF.